Listed below are T cell receptor beta chains from one sample, sequenced in a study of long-term antiretroviral therapy in people with HIV. Profiling relied on immunoSEQ multiplex PCR, and the TCRdb table lists in-frame clones only, not all of them. The repertoire has about 38,000 clones, around 86% of them found once; the top ten carry approximately 5.1%. This material consisted of unsorted PBMCs, taken 1.5 years after starting antiretroviral therapy. All receptors come from a man between 18 and 35 years old with HIV. Each CDR3 is given with its conserved first and last residue. The order of the fields is V gene, J gene, D gene, clone size, CDR3 length, CDR3 DNA, CDR3 protein. A D gene is named only where the DNA matches it firmly. For some rows the clone size is stated as once, few or many, or as a class when expanded; others skip it.

TRBV18	TRBJ2-2	NA	few	17	TGTGCCAGCTCACCACCGTGGGCTACAGTGAACACCGGGGAGCTGTTTTTT	CASSPPWATVNTGELFF
TRBV5-1	TRBJ1-1	TRBD1	NA	14	TGCGCCAGCAGCTTGAGGACAGGGAACACTGAAGCTTTCTTT	CASSLRTGNTEAFF
TRBV20-1	TRBJ2-1	NA	once	10	TGCAGCGCCCGGCTCTCCTCGCTGTTCTTC	CSARLSSLFF
TRBV4-1	TRBJ2-7	NA	NA	17	TGCGCCAGCAGCCAAGGGTTTACGGAGGGAATAGCGTACGAGCAGTACTTC	CASSQGFTEGIAYEQYF
TRBV12-2	TRBJ2-1	NA	NA	16	TGTGCAAGTCGCTCTTCAGGGAGCGGGAGTTCCCATGAGCAGTTCTTC	CASRSSGSGSSHEQFF
TRBV5-4	TRBJ2-1	NA	NA	15	TGTGCCAGCAGAGAGGGGACCCATTCCTACAATGAGCAGTTCTTC	CASREGTHSYNEQFF
TRBV6-5	TRBJ2-7	NA	NA	11	TGTGCCAGCATACTGGGCCGCGAGCAGTACTTC	CASILGREQYF
TRBV6-1	TRBJ2-1	TRBD1	NA	13	TGTGCCACCAGTAGGGACAGGGTCAATGAGCAGTTCTTC	CATSRDRVNEQFF
TRBV19	TRBJ2-2	TRBD1	NA	13	TGTGCCAGTAGCGGGACAGGGGCCGGGGAGCTGTTTTTT	CASSGTGAGELFF
TRBV15	TRBJ2-5	TRBD1	once	15	TGTGCCACCAGCAGTAGAAGGGGACAGCAAGAGACCCAGTACTTC	CATSSRRGQQETQYF
TRBV4-3	TRBJ2-5	NA	once	14	TGCGCCAGCAGCCAAGATTACTCGGGGAAGACCCAGTACTTC	CASSQDYSGKTQYF
TRBV5-4	TRBJ1-2	TRBD1	NA	14	TGTGCCAGCAGCCTTCGACAGGGCTCCTATGGCTACACCTTC	CASSLRQGSYGYTF
TRBV25-1	TRBJ1-1	NA	NA	16	TGTGCCAGCAGTGAATTCGCCCCGGGGATCCACACTGAAGCTTTCTTT	CASSEFAPGIHTEAFF
TRBV7-2	TRBJ1-1	NA	NA	14	TGTGCCAGCAGATCAGGGATGGTGAACACTGAAGCTTTCTTT	CASRSGMVNTEAFF
TRBV6-6	TRBJ2-7	NA	NA	13	TGTGCCAGCAGTTACTCCGGGGTTAACGAGCAGTACTTC	CASSYSGVNEQYF
TRBV29-1	TRBJ1-1	NA	NA	11	TGCAGCGTTGAGGGTGGGGCCGTTAAATATTTT	CSVEGGAVKYF
TRBV4-3	TRBJ2-7	NA	NA	14	TGCGCCAGCAGCCAAGATAGGGATATCGGGGAGCAGTACTTC	CASSQDRDIGEQYF
TRBV10-2	TRBJ2-3	NA	NA	14	TGCGCCAGCAGTGGGGGTCAGGGATCAGATACGCAGTATTTT	CASSGGQGSDTQYF
TRBV7-3	TRBJ2-1	NA	NA	14	TGTGCCAGCAGCTTGGAATCGGGAAGGGGTGAGCAGTTCTTC	CASSLESGRGEQFF
TRBV5-4	TRBJ1-1	NA	NA	14	TGTGCCAGCAGCTTGGAGGGCACGAACACTGAAGCTTTCTTT	CASSLEGTNTEAFF
TRBV18	TRBJ1-4	NA	NA	13	TGTGCCAGCTCCCGACAGACGAATGAAAAACTGTTTTTT	CASSRQTNEKLFF
TRBV11-3	TRBJ2-5	TRBD2	NA	15	TGTGCCAGCAGCTCGACCGGGACTAGCGGGAGGGCCGAGTACTTC	CASSSTGTSGRAEYF
TRBV19	TRBJ2-1	NA	few	15	TGTGCCAGTAGTATAGCGGAGAGCTCCTACAATGAGCAGTTCTTC	CASSIAESSYNEQFF
TRBV29-1	TRBJ2-1	TRBD2	NA	14	TGCAGCGCCCTAGCGGGAGTGGACATCAATGAGCAGTTCTTC	CSALAGVDINEQFF
TRBV19	TRBJ2-2	TRBD1	NA	17	TGTGCCAGTAGTCCCGTCGCCCAGGGGGATCTAAATGGGGAGCTGTTTTTT	CASSPVAQGDLNGELFF
TRBV10-3	TRBJ1-1	NA	NA	12	TGTGCCATCAGCGAGGGATACACTGAAGCTTTCTTT	CAISEGYTEAFF
TRBV19	TRBJ2-2	NA	NA	14	TGTGCCAGTAGTATGGGTAGGGCTACCGGGGAGCTGTTTTTT	CASSMGRATGELFF